A single sample is the source of the 18 T cell receptor beta chains below, sequenced in a study of OX40 agonist ivuxolimab in advanced cancers. Only in-frame clones appear in the TCRdb table, and some are missing; sequencing was by immunoSEQ multiplex PCR. The data hold tens of thousands of clones, with approximately 90% observed a single time. This specimen consisted of CD4+ or CD8+ T cells sorted from blood, obtained in a trial of the OX40 agonist ivuxolimab. The receptors stem from an adult with an advanced solid tumor such as melanoma, head and neck, liver or kidney cancer.

This clone showed up just once. The chain employs TRBV7-3 and TRBJ2-7; 10 nucleotides match TRBD1. V was clipped by 6 bases and J by 3 bases; unmatched bases: 8. The CDR3 has 15 amino acids. Germline V gene data show CDR1 as SGHTA and CDR2 as FQGTGA. This CDR3 is CASSFSGTGDYEQYF. DNA of the CDR3: TGTGCCAGCAGTTTCTCCGGGACAGGGGACTACGAGCAGTACTTC.

The rearrangement links TRBV4-2 to TRBJ2-1, with 13 bases fitting TRBD2. The germline V gene encodes CDR1 LGHNA and CDR2 YNFKEQ. This CDR3 has 15 amino acids. Germline trimming cut 1 base from V and 13 bases from J; bases unmatched to any gene: 7. The chain's CDR3 is CASSQGTSGSVPQFF. DNA of the CDR3: TGTGCCAGCAGCCAAGGGACTAGCGGGAGCGTGCCACAGTTCTTC.

This clone was counted once. The CDR3 DNA reads TGTGCCAGCAGCGACGGACAGGGAGGTCCCCAGCATTTT. This encodes CASSDGQGGPQHF. This chain uses TRBV6-1 with TRBJ1-5; 8 positions match TRBD1. The CDR3 is made up of 13 amino acids. The J segment lost 10 bases and the V segment lost 6 bases, leaving 8 bases of the junction unmatched. Germline assignment: CDR1 MNHNS and CDR2 SASEGT.

J is TRBJ2-7 and V is TRBV5-1; TRBD2 agrees at 9 bases. The V gene's germline CDR1 is SGHRS and CDR2 YFSETQ. The trim removed 2 bases at V and 0 bases at J, leaving 3 bases unmatched. The CDR3 contains 15 residues. The CDR3: CASSFLAGTSYEQYF. The CDR3 DNA is TGCGCCAGCAGCTTTCTAGCGGGAACCTCCTACGAGCAGTACTTC.

The rearrangement links TRBV9 to TRBJ2-2; no clear D. The germline V and J ends were trimmed by 2 bases and 1 base, with 9 bases remaining between them. There are 15 residues in the CDR3. CDR1 and CDR2 (germline): SGDLS, YYNGEE. The CDR3 region is CASSVKWGNTGELFF. The CDR3 coding sequence is TGTGCCAGCAGCGTCAAATGGGGGAACACCGGGGAGCTGTTTTTT.

The rearrangement uses TRBV4-2 and TRBJ2-2, with TRBD2 matching over 10 bases. The CDR3 runs 18 residues. The ends lost 1 base at V and 4 bases at J; junction bases unmatched: 9. CDR1 and CDR2 (germline): LGHNA, YNFKEQ. CDR3 sequence (DNA): TGTGCCAGCAGCCAAGTAATGAGCGGGAGGGCGATCACCGGGGAGCTGTTTTTT. This translates into CASSQVMSGRAITGELFF.

V usage is TRBV30 and J usage is TRBJ2-1; D remains unclear. Germline lookup yields CDR1 GTSNPN and CDR2 SVGIG (reference sequence). V was pared by 0 bases and J by 7 bases, with 10 bases between. The CDR3 extends over 13 amino acids. In DNA, the CDR3 is TGTGCCTGGAGTGTCCCCCCGGGTAATGAGCAGTTCTTC. Translating it yields CAWSVPPGNEQFF.

This chain uses TRBV6-1 with TRBJ2-1; 12 nucleotides agree with TRBD2. With V trimmed by 4 bases and J by 8 bases, 12 bases remained unmatched. The CDR3 has 17 residues. Germline V gene data show CDR1 as MNHNS and CDR2 as SASEGT. The CDR3 protein is CASSGPRTSGNRDEQFF. The DNA for the CDR3 is TGTGCCAGCAGTGGCCCTCGGACTAGCGGGAATAGGGATGAGCAGTTCTTC.

The chain recombines TRBV18 with TRBJ1-1; a weak D match, TRBD1 (6 bases). Deletions cut 3 bases from V and 2 bases from J, with 16 bases between. Per germline, CDR1 KGHSH and CDR2 LQKENI. The CDR3 loop spans 16 amino acids. The CDR3 DNA is TGTGCCAGCTCACCTATCACGTACAGGGTAAACACTGAAGCTTTCTTT. Protein: CASSPITYRVNTEAFF.

This rearrangement joins TRBV5-5 to TRBJ2-7; TRBD2 is a possible D gene (6 bases). This CDR3 region has 15 residues. V dropped 5 bases and J dropped 5 bases, with 20 bases sitting between them. Germline lookup yields CDR1 SGHKS and CDR2 YYEKEE (reference sequence). The CDR3 loop reads CASRPSPEGTNEQYF. CDR3 sequence (DNA): TGTGCCAGCAGACCCTCACCGGAGGGGACCAACGAGCAGTACTTC.

This chain links TRBV6-1 with TRBJ1-6, with D hard to call. CDR3 length equals 14 residues. Per germline, CDR1 MNHNS and CDR2 SASEGT. V shed 3 bases and J shed 7 bases, with 10 bases lying between them. CDR3 nucleotides: TGTGCCAGCAGTGAGGTCTCCCGGAATTCACCCCTCCACTTT. The encoded protein is CASSEVSRNSPLHF.

This chain links TRBV5-1 with TRBJ1-2; D possibly corresponds to TRBD1 (5 bases). The CDR3 has 15 amino acids. Looked up from germline, CDR1 is SGHRS and CDR2 is YFSETQ. V lost 0 bases and J lost 8, with 17 bases in between. The CDR3 here is CASSLAVDSGSGYTF. Written as DNA, the CDR3 is TGCGCCAGCAGCTTGGCCGTTGATTCAGGGAGCGGCTACACCTTC.

This chain joins TRBV11-2 and TRBJ2-5; D possibly matches TRBD1 or TRBD2 (5 bases each). V lost 5 bases and J lost 3, with 10 bases in between. Germline V gene lookup returns CDR1 SGHAT and CDR2 FQNNGV. The CDR3 spans 13 residues. The CDR3 loop reads CASSPGTKETQYF. In DNA, the CDR3 is TGTGCCAGCAGCCCCGGGACCAAAGAGACCCAGTACTTC.

The rearrangement links TRBV2 to TRBJ2-3; the D is unclear. V gave up 4 bases and J gave up 8 bases, with 10 bases separating them. Germline loops: CDR1 SNHLY, CDR2 FYNNEI. There are 12 residues in the CDR3. The CDR3 protein is CASSAFTFTQYF. For the CDR3, the DNA is TGTGCCAGCAGTGCCTTCACGTTTACGCAGTATTTT.

This chain connects TRBV19 to TRBJ2-2; D not resolved. Germline assignment: CDR1 LNHDA and CDR2 SQIVND (reference sequence). V was cut by 3 bases and J by 7 bases, with 9 bases left in between. This CDR3 spans 13 amino acids. The CDR3 is CASSMMGDGELFF. CDR3 in DNA: TGTGCCAGTAGTATGATGGGTGACGGGGAGCTGTTTTTT.

The V call is TRBV5-1, the J call TRBJ2-1; D remains ambiguous. The germline gives CDR1 SGHRS, CDR2 YFSETQ. CDR3 length: 13 residues. V was cut by 4 bases and J by 6 bases, with 11 bases left in between. CDR3 amino acids: CASSRLGSNEQFF. CDR3 bases: TGCGCCAGCAGCCGCTTGGGAAGCAATGAGCAGTTCTTC.

V usage is TRBV19 and J usage is TRBJ2-3; 12 nucleotides match TRBD2. CDR3 length: 18 residues. V shed 4 bases, J shed 1 base, and the junction held 9 bases outside the gene matches. Germline CDR1 LNHDA, CDR2 SQIVND (reference sequence). CDR3 sequence: CASSKLAGGPGGTDTQYF. Here the CDR3 DNA reads TGTGCCAGTAGTAAACTAGCGGGGGGCCCTGGGGGCACAGATACGCAGTATTTT.

This chain connects TRBV5-1 to TRBJ2-3, with TRBD2 matching over 7 bases. Germline trimming cut 0 bases from V and 2 bases from J; bases unmatched to any gene: 0. The germline V gene encodes CDR1 SGHRS and CDR2 YFSETQ. There are 14 residues in the CDR3. For the CDR3, the DNA is TGCGCCAGCAGCTTGGGACTAGCCACAGATACGCAGTATTTT. Translating it yields CASSLGLATDTQYF.